Shown below are 9 T cell receptor beta chains from a single sample sequenced in a study of CD8 T cells in Susac syndrome. Random hexamers served to reverse transcribe roughly 0.45 to 1 ug RNA. TCRdb processed the immunoSEQ multiplex PCR reads anew with MiXCR; each CDR3 protein has one entry. The sample has 95,000 to 150,000 distinct CDR3 sequences; 85% to 95% are singletons. Sequencing was done on a sample of CD8+ T cells from PBMCs. The receptors originated from a human donor with Susac syndrome.

This chain uses TRBV25-1 with TRBJ1-6; D is uncertain. Germline loops: CDR1 MGHDK, CDR2 SYGVNS. Trimming removed 4 bases at V and 0 bases at J, with 4 bases between. The CDR3 has 14 residues. CDR3 coding DNA: TGTGCCAGCAGTGGTAGCTCCTATAATTCACCCCTCCACTTT. As protein: CASSGSSYNSPLHF. The variable domain in full, completed from reference TRBV25-1 and TRBJ1-6, reads EADIYQTPRYLVIGTGKKITLECSQTMGHDKMYWYQQDPGMELHLIHYSYGVNSTEKGDLSSESTVSRIRTEHFPLTLESARPSHTSQYLCASSGSSYNSPLHFGNGTRLTVT.

The chain carries TRBV6-5 and TRBJ2-6; D gene unclear. Trimming took off 0 bases at V and 0 bases at J, with 15 bases between the two ends. CDR1 and CDR2 (germline): MNHEY, SVGAGI. This CDR3 region has 19 residues. This CDR3 reads CASSYSIKGQSSGANVLTF. The CDR3 bases are TGTGCCAGCAGTTACTCTATAAAGGGCCAAAGCTCTGGGGCCAACGTCCTGACTTTC.

V usage is TRBV4-1 and J usage is TRBJ1-1; the D is unclear. CDR3 length: 14 residues. The V end lost 0 bases, the J end lost 0 bases, and 5 bases lay between the germline ends. Looked up from germline, CDR1 is MGHRA and CDR2 is YSYEKL. The chain's CDR3 is CASSQEPMNTEAFF. The CDR3 nucleotides are TGCGCCAGCAGCCAAGAACCCATGAACACTGAAGCTTTCTTT.

This chain links TRBV4-3 with TRBJ1-5; D is uncertain. Germline CDR1 and CDR2: LGHNA and YSLEER. Trimming stripped 0 bases from V and 4 bases from J, with 7 bases between. CDR3 length: 14 residues. CDR3 sequence (DNA): TGCGCCAGCAGCCAAGATTGGGCGAATCAGCCCCAGCATTTT. It codes for CASSQDWANQPQHF.

This clonotype was seen a handful of times. V gene TRBV29-1 combines with J gene TRBJ1-2, with 8 bases identical to TRBD1. This CDR3 is built from 12 residues. Trimming took 7 bases from V and 6 from J; bases not matched to a gene: 7. Per the germline V gene, CDR1 is SQVTM and CDR2 is ANQGSEA. In DNA form, the CDR3 reads TGCAGCGGACATACAGGGGGGGATGGCTACACCTTC. Translation: CSGHTGGDGYTF.

Worth noting for this clonotype: A junction end diverges from the germline sequence, so it may reflect a read error. This chain connects TRBV27 to TRBJ2-2; D gene uncertain. The CDR3 extends over 12 amino acids. Germline V gene lookup returns CDR1 MNHEY and CDR2 SMNVEV (reference sequence). CDR3 DNA: TGTGCCACCAGTCCAAACACCGGGGAGCTGTTTTTT. Encoded protein: CATSPNTGELFF.

V usage is TRBV20-1 and J usage is TRBJ2-7; no reliable D call. In germline, CDR1 is DFQATT, CDR2 SNEGSKA (reference sequence). V was clipped by 4 bases and J by 2 bases, with 18 bases between them. The CDR3 sequence is 15 residues long. Written as DNA, the CDR3 is TGCAGTGCTAACTCACTGAGTGGGCCTACCTACGAGCAGTACTTC. Residues: CSANSLSGPTYEQYF.

The chain carries TRBV5-5 and TRBJ2-7; D remains unclear. The V end lost 4 bases, the J end lost 3 bases, and 11 bases lay between the germline ends. The CDR3 has 13 residues. Germline lookup yields CDR1 SGHKS and CDR2 YYEKEE (reference sequence). The CDR3 DNA is TGTGCCAGCAGCCCTGGCATAGGCTACGAGCAGTACTTC. Its protein is CASSPGIGYEQYF.

The J gene is TRBJ1-5, the V gene TRBV4-1; TRBD1 agrees at 7 bases. The V gene end was trimmed by 4 bases and the J gene end by 2 bases; junction bases not matched to a gene: 5. Germline V lookup: CDR1 MGHRA, CDR2 YSYEKL. The CDR3 covers 15 residues. CDR3 amino acids: CASSPRDRGNQPQHF. Here the CDR3 DNA reads TGCGCCAGCAGCCCGAGGGACAGAGGCAATCAGCCCCAGCATTTT.